A selection of T cell receptor beta chains follows, all from one sample in a study of identical twins. TCRdb re-derived calls from the 5' RACE reads in MiXCR, one entry per CDR3 protein. This sample yields 1.5 million to 2 million distinct CDR3 sequences, of which around 33% are seen a single time; 0.25% to 0.3% belongs to the top ten. Sequenced: cord blood. The source is a newborn girl in good health. The CDR3 runs from the conserved cysteine through the conserved F or W. A D gene is named only where the DNA matches it firmly. Some rows mark clone size as missing; the rest say once, few, many or name a class of expanded clone.

V gene	J gene	D gene	clone size	CDR3 length	CDR3 protein	CDR3 DNA
TRBV20-1	TRBJ2-3	.	many	10	CSARLDTQYF	TGCAGTGCTAGACTAGATACGCAGTATTTT
TRBV19	TRBJ1-5	.	.	16	CASTYAGPGGNQPQHF	TGTGCCAGTACCTATGCGGGCCCAGGGGGCAATCAGCCCCAGCATTTT
TRBV2	TRBJ2-3	.	few	20	CASSVPPTDYRTQIQDTQYF	TGTGCCAGCAGTGTGCCCCCCACGGACTACCGAACACAGATACAAGATACGCAGTATTTT
TRBV9	TRBJ2-3	.	.	15	CASSVYSLSTDTQYF	TGTGCCAGCAGCGTATACTCTCTGAGCACAGATACGCAGTATTTT
TRBV7-2	TRBJ2-7	.	.	15	CASSLPGPRNNEQYF	TGTGCCAGCAGCTTACCTGGCCCTCGGAACAATGAGCAGTACTTC
TRBV2	TRBJ2-7	TRBD2	few	12	CASGGGVYEQYF	TGTGCCAGCGGGGGGGGAGTTTACGAGCAGTACTTC
TRBV29-1	TRBJ2-7	TRBD1	.	14	CSVEVDRGWREQYF	TGCAGCGTTGAGGTCGACAGGGGATGGCGCGAGCAGTACTTC
TRBV3-1	TRBJ2-2	.	few	13	CASSQDFARELFF	TGTGCCAGCAGCCAAGATTTTGCCCGGGAGCTGTTTTTT
TRBV5-1	TRBJ2-3	.	many	15	CASSLDADRTDTQYF	TGCGCCAGCAGCTTGGACGCCGATAGAACAGATACGCAGTATTTT
TRBV4-2	TRBJ1-3	TRBD1	.	15	CASSPRDRAGNTIYF	TGTGCCAGCAGCCCAAGGGACAGGGCTGGAAACACCATATATTTT
TRBV5-1	TRBJ2-3	TRBD2	.	17	CASSYKVVAGSTDTQYF	TGCGCCAGCAGCTATAAGGTCGTAGCGGGGAGCACAGATACGCAGTATTTT
TRBV6-2/TRBV6-3	TRBJ2-7	.	.	15	CASSDRGHPLDEQYF	TGTGCCAGCAGTGACCGGGGACACCCACTGGACGAGCAGTACTTC
TRBV20-1	TRBJ2-7	TRBD2	.	14	CSARGLAGADEQYF	TGCAGTGCTAGAGGACTAGCGGGAGCGGACGAGCAGTACTTC
TRBV28	TRBJ2-7	.	.	16	CASSLWGWGESYEQYF	TGTGCCAGCAGTTTATGGGGTTGGGGGGAATCCTACGAGCAGTACTTC
TRBV6-6	TRBJ1-1	.	.	12	CASSPRDTGAFF	TGTGCCAGCAGCCCCCGGGACACGGGAGCTTTCTTT
TRBV9	TRBJ2-1	TRBD1	.	14	CASSSGGLFNEQFF	TGTGCCAGCAGTTCAGGGGGCCTGTTCAATGAGCAGTTCTTC
TRBV20-1	TRBJ1-4	.	.	13	CSLRQVLPEKLFF	TGCAGCCTCCGACAGGTCCTACCTGAAAAACTGTTTTTT
TRBV7-9	TRBJ1-1	.	.	13	CASSFSGFMEAFF	TGTGCCAGCAGCTTCTCCGGCTTTATGGAAGCTTTCTTT
TRBV29-1	TRBJ1-4	.	.	13	CSVATDLSEKLFF	TGCAGCGTTGCGACAGACCTTAGTGAAAAACTGTTTTTT
TRBV5-4	TRBJ2-1	.	.	12	CASESRVGEQFF	TGTGCCAGCGAGAGTAGGGTAGGGGAGCAGTTCTTC
TRBV7-2	TRBJ2-7	.	.	14	CASSATDGPYEQYF	TGTGCCAGCAGCGCCACCGACGGACCCTACGAGCAGTACTTC
TRBV27	TRBJ1-2	.	many	14	CASSLSAGVYGYTF	TGTGCCAGCAGTTTATCGGCAGGGGTCTATGGCTACACCTTC
TRBV5-1	TRBJ2-7	TRBD2	few	15	CASSLKTRETYEQYF	TGCGCCAGCAGCTTGAAAACGCGGGAGACCTACGAGCAGTACTTC
TRBV4-1	TRBJ1-2	.	few	12	CASSQDWGRYTF	TGCGCCAGCAGCCAAGATTGGGGGCGCTACACCTTC
TRBV6-5	TRBJ1-6	.	few	15	CASMSRGSYNSPLHF	TGTGCCAGCATGTCTAGGGGCTCCTATAATTCACCCCTCCACTTT
TRBV20-1	TRBJ1-4	.	.	12	CSASQTGEKLFF	TGCAGTGCTAGCCAGACGGGTGAAAAACTGTTTTTT
TRBV11-1	TRBJ2-1	TRBD2	few	13	CASKAGVYNEQFF	TGTGCCAGCAAAGCGGGAGTCTACAATGAGCAGTTCTTC
TRBV5-4	TRBJ2-5	.	few	13	CASSPGMRETQYF	TGTGCCAGCAGCCCCGGCATGAGAGAGACCCAGTACTTC
TRBV5-1	TRBJ1-1	.	few	14	CASSQGHPNTEAFF	TGCGCCAGCAGCCAGGGACACCCGAACACTGAAGCTTTCTTT
TRBV19	TRBJ1-5	.	.	13	CASRGSGDQPQHF	TGTGCCAGTAGAGGGTCAGGGGATCAGCCCCAGCATTTT
TRBV6-1	TRBJ1-2	.	.	13	CASSEAYDYGYTF	TGTGCCAGCAGTGAAGCGTACGACTATGGCTACACCTTC
TRBV3-1	TRBJ2-7	.	many	11	CASSHRGEQYF	TGTGCCAGCAGCCACAGGGGCGAGCAGTACTTC
TRBV20-1	TRBJ2-5	.	.	14	CSARVGTGLETQYF	TGCAGTGCTAGAGTCGGGACTGGGCTAGAGACCCAGTACTTC
TRBV9	TRBJ2-1	.	.	13	CASSASSGNEQFF	TGTGCCAGCAGCGCCTCCTCTGGCAATGAGCAGTTCTTC
TRBV6-6	TRBJ2-7	.	few	14	CASRSLKQGLEQYF	TGTGCCAGCAGGTCCCTTAAACAGGGACTGGAGCAGTACTTC
TRBV4-1	TRBJ2-5	.	.	14	CATGKTLPNNEQYF	TGCGCCACCGGGAAAACTCTCCCTAACAATGAGCAGTACTTC
TRBV29-1	TRBJ2-5	.	.	17	CSVEGGGLSSSYNEQYF	TGCAGCGTTGAGGGTGGGGGTCTTTCCAGCTCCTACAATGAGCAGTACTTC
TRBV6-5	TRBJ2-1	.	few	13	CASRELGDNEQFF	TGTGCCAGCAGGGAACTGGGCGACAATGAGCAGTTCTTC
TRBV12-3/TRBV12-4	TRBJ1-1	.	few	11	CASSLKGRAFF	TGTGCCAGCAGTTTAAAGGGACGGGCTTTCTTT
TRBV12-3/TRBV12-4	TRBJ2-7	TRBD2	.	16	CASSFGTSALYNEQYF	TGTGCCAGCAGTTTCGGGACTAGCGCCCTCTACAATGAGCAGTACTTC
TRBV10-3	TRBJ2-3	.	many	15	CAISGVGRGTDTQYF	TGTGCCATCAGTGGAGTGGGAAGAGGGACAGATACGCAGTATTTT
TRBV7-2	TRBJ2-1	.	.	13	CASSKELAHEQFF	TGTGCCAGCAGCAAAGAACTAGCCCATGAGCAGTTCTTC
TRBV27	TRBJ2-6	.	few	16	CASSLGQISGANVLTF	TGTGCCAGCAGTTTGGGACAAATCTCTGGGGCCAACGTCCTGACTTTC
TRBV10-3	TRBJ1-6	TRBD1	few	13	CAIAGDRDSPLHF	TGTGCCATCGCGGGGGACAGGGATTCACCCCTCCACTTT
TRBV7-9	TRBJ2-1	TRBD2	many	14	CASSLLAGYNEQFF	TGTGCCAGCAGTTTACTAGCGGGCTACAATGAGCAGTTCTTC
TRBV6-4	TRBJ1-5	.	.	15	CASSDPERPDQPQHF	TGTGCCAGCAGTGACCCGGAAAGGCCAGATCAGCCCCAGCATTTT
TRBV5-1	TRBJ2-3	TRBD1	many	13	CASRTGATDTQYF	TGCGCCAGCCGTACAGGGGCAACAGATACGCAGTATTTT
TRBV2	TRBJ2-3	.	few	15	CASSRPLGGTDTQYF	TGTGCCAGCAGTCGACCCCTGGGTGGCACAGATACGCAGTATTTT